Each of the 22 T cell receptor beta chains below was sequenced from the same sample in a study of shared clonotypes between healthy human individuals. Some clones are missing from TCRdb's copy, which holds only in-frame ones; the method was immunoSEQ multiplex PCR. The sample carries about 490,000 clones, 76% recorded once. Sequenced input: PBMCs. These receptors all come from a woman aged 35 to 49 in good health. Some clones in this sample may be carry-over from other donors' samples.

The chain joins TRBV27 to TRBJ2-7, with D possibly TRBD2 on 5 matching bases. Trimming left V 6 bases short and J 2 bases short, with 14 bases between. There are 14 residues in the CDR3. Germline CDR1 MNHEY, CDR2 SMNVEV (reference sequence). The CDR3, as DNA: TGTGCCAGCAGACCTGGACTGCCCACCTACGAGCAGTACTTC. Translated: CASRPGLPTYEQYF.

The rearrangement joins TRBV9 to TRBJ2-7; 12 positions match TRBD2. Per the germline V gene, CDR1 is SGDLS and CDR2 is YYNGEE. The ends lost 0 bases at V and 12 bases at J; junction bases unmatched: 7. The CDR3 sequence is 14 residues long. The DNA of the CDR3 is TGTGCCAGCAGCGTAGAGGCTAGCGGGAGGGCCACGTACTTC. It specifies CASSVEASGRATYF.

The chain couples TRBV4-3 to TRBJ1-1; tentatively, D is TRBD1 (5 bases). This CDR3 has 14 amino acids. V dropped 4 bases and J dropped 3 bases, with 12 bases sitting between them. The germline CDR1 and CDR2 sequences are LGHNA and YSLEER. The CDR3 DNA reads as TGCGCCAGCAGCCCTTTGGGGGGGGACACTGAAGCTTTCTTT. Amino acid sequence: CASSPLGGDTEAFF.

This clone was observed a handful of times. The rearrangement links TRBV7-8 to TRBJ2-7; D possibly uses TRBD1 or TRBD2 (5 bases each). Trimming cost V 1 base and J 2 bases, with 6 bases left between them. The V gene's germline CDR1 is SGHVS and CDR2 FQNEAQ. The CDR3 length is 13 residues. The CDR3: CASSLVGAYEQYF. CDR3 sequence (DNA): TGTGCCAGCAGCTTAGTGGGGGCCTACGAGCAGTACTTC. Looking up the rest from reference TRBV7-8 and TRBJ2-7 gives the full variable domain: GAGVSQSPRYKVAKRGQDVALRCDPISGHVSLFWYQQALGQGPEFLTYFQNEAQLDKSGLPSDRFFAERPEGSVSTLKIQRTQQEDSAVYLCASSLVGAYEQYFGPGTRLTVT.

This chain joins TRBV7-9 and TRBJ1-1, with D hard to call. The length of the CDR3 is 14 residues. V was clipped by 3 bases and J by 0 bases, with 8 bases between them. Germline CDR1 reads SEHNR; CDR2 reads FQNEAQ (reference sequence). The CDR3 DNA reads as TGTGCCAGCAGCTTCGGGGTGGTGAACACTGAAGCTTTCTTT. Translated, it gives CASSFGVVNTEAFF.

This clone was observed a few times. Other DNA sequences in this specimen translate into the identical CDR3. V gene TRBV20-1 combines with J gene TRBJ2-1; D is ambiguous. This CDR3 has 11 residues. From germline, CDR1 is DFQATT and CDR2 SNEGSKA (reference sequence). V lost 1 base to trimming and J lost 4 bases, with 2 bases between them. The CDR3 DNA reads TGCAGTGCTAGAGGGTACAATGAGCAGTTCTTC. Amino acids: CSARGYNEQFF.

The rearrangement uses TRBV6-1 and TRBJ2-7; 13 bases match TRBD2. Per the germline V gene, CDR1 is MNHNS and CDR2 is SASEGT. Unmatched junction bases numbered 8, after V lost 6 bases and J lost 6 bases. The CDR3 totals 15 residues. The CDR3 loop reads CASRWTSGSVPEQYF. CDR3 nucleotide sequence: TGTGCCAGCAGGTGGACTAGCGGGAGTGTCCCCGAGCAGTACTTC.

There are many counts of this clone. This rearrangement joins TRBV2 to TRBJ2-7; possibly TRBD2 for D (6 bases). The germline V gene encodes CDR1 SNHLY and CDR2 FYNNEI. The CDR3 length is 14 residues. V was trimmed by 7 bases and J by 4 bases, leaving 17 bases between them. The DNA of the CDR3 is TGTGCCAGCAACCTCAGGGCGGGAAGGTACGAGCAGTACTTC. It specifies CASNLRAGRYEQYF. Full variable domain (missing parts from reference TRBV2 and TRBJ2-7): EPEVTQTPSHQVTQMGQEVILRCVPISNHLYFYWYRQILGQKVEFLVSFYNNEISEKSEIFDDQFSVERPDGSNFTLKIRSTKLEDSAMYFCASNLRAGRYEQYFGPGTRLTVT.

Of note for this clone: A far larger clone is one base from this, pointing to a likely read error. This sample includes further DNA sequences coding for the same CDR3. J is TRBJ2-7 and V is TRBV18, with TRBD1 matching over 10 bases. This CDR3 is built from 13 residues. V shed 3 bases, J shed 10 bases, and the junction held 6 bases outside the gene matches. Germline lookup yields CDR1 KGHSH and CDR2 LQKENI. The CDR3 sequence: CASSPGTGERQYF. In DNA, the CDR3 is TGTGCCAGCTCACCTGGGACAGGGGAGAGACAGTACTTC.

A note on this clone: Additional DNA sequences in this sample encode the identical CDR3. The chain couples TRBV28 to TRBJ1-5; D gene unclear. CDR3 length equals 14 residues. Germline CDR1 MDHEN, CDR2 SYDVKM. V lost 3 bases to trimming and J lost 0 bases, with 6 bases between them. This CDR3 reads CASSFGGSNQPQHF. CDR3 coding DNA: TGTGCCAGCAGTTTTGGCGGTAGCAATCAGCCCCAGCATTTT. The full variable domain, rest sourced from reference TRBV28 and TRBJ1-5, is DVKVTQSSRYLVKRTGEKVFLECVQDMDHENMFWYRQDPGLGLRLIYFSYDVKMKEKGDIPEGYSVSREKKERFSLILESASTNQTSMYLCASSFGGSNQPQHFGDGTRLSIL.

Only a few counts were recorded for this clone. V usage is TRBV7-2 and J usage is TRBJ1-2; D is unresolved. Germline V gene lookup returns CDR1 SGHTA and CDR2 FQGNSA. The CDR3 is made up of 14 amino acids. The V end lost 7 bases, the J end lost 8 bases, and 20 bases lay between the germline ends. The chain's CDR3 is CASTPDWASGGYTF. In DNA, the CDR3 is TGTGCCAGCACCCCGGATTGGGCCTCGGGGGGCTACACCTTC.

This clone was observed a single time. The chain recombines TRBV4-1 with TRBJ2-7; tentatively, D is TRBD1 or TRBD2 (6 bases each). Germline V gene data show CDR1 as MGHRA and CDR2 as YSYEKL. Trimming removed 1 base from V and 3 bases from J, with 16 bases in between. This CDR3 spans 16 amino acids. The chain's CDR3 is CASSQVGGFKNYEQYF. The CDR3 region has the DNA TGCGCCAGCAGCCAAGTAGGGGGGTTTAAAAACTACGAGCAGTACTTC.

This clone was detected once. The same CDR3 arises from other DNA sequences in this sample as well. The CDR3 protein is CASSATGGGYEQYF. The CDR3 DNA is TGTGCCAGCAGCGCGACAGGGGGCGGATACGAGCAGTACTTC. V and J are TRBV9 and TRBJ2-7; 10 bases fit TRBD1. Per the germline V gene, CDR1 is SGDLS and CDR2 is YYNGEE. The ends lost 3 bases at V and 4 bases at J; junction bases unmatched: 4. The CDR3 is made up of 14 amino acids. Full variable domain (remainder filled in from reference TRBV9 and TRBJ2-7): DSGVTQTPKHLITATGQRVTLRCSPRSGDLSVYWYQQSLDQGLQFLIQYYNGEERAKGNILERFSAQQFPDLHSELNLSSLELGDSALYFCASSATGGGYEQYFGPGTRLTVT.

The J gene is TRBJ2-7, the V gene TRBV5-4; the match to TRBD1 covers 8 bases. Germline CDR1 is SGHNT and CDR2 is YYREEE (reference sequence). V lost 5 bases to trimming and J lost 0 bases; unmatched junction nucleotides: 4. The CDR3 consists of 14 residues. DNA for the CDR3: TGTGCCAGCAGGCAGGACAGGGCCTCCTACGAGCAGTACTTC. This codes for CASRQDRASYEQYF.

This chain connects TRBV5-4 to TRBJ2-1; 7 nucleotides match TRBD1. CDR3 size: 15 residues. The trim removed 0 bases at V and 5 bases at J, leaving 5 bases unmatched. Germline V CDR1 and CDR2: SGHNT, YYREEE (reference sequence). The CDR3, as DNA: TGTGCCAGCAGCTTGGCAGAAGGGGGCCACAATGAGCAGTTCTTC. Protein sequence: CASSLAEGGHNEQFF. Supplemented by reference TRBV5-4 and TRBJ2-1, the full variable domain reads ETGVTQSPTHLIKTRGQQVTLRCSSQSGHNTVSWYQQALGQGPQFIFQYYREEENGRGNFPPRFSGLQFPNYSSELNVNALELDDSALYLCASSLAEGGHNEQFFGPGTRLTVL.

The chain uses TRBV6-5 and TRBJ1-2, with D maybe TRBD1 (6 bases). Germline CDR1 reads MNHEY; CDR2 reads SVGAGI. The CDR3 loop spans 12 amino acids. V was pared by 6 bases and J by 5 bases, with 10 bases between. The CDR3 DNA sequence: TGTGCCAGCAGACAGACAGGATATGGCTACACCTTC. Translating it yields CASRQTGYGYTF.

The chain employs TRBV19 and TRBJ1-1; 8 bases match TRBD1. CDR3 length equals 15 residues. The germline V gene has CDR1 LNHDA and CDR2 SQIVND (reference sequence). V was pared by 6 bases and J by 3 bases, with 9 bases of the junction left unmatched. CDR3 coding DNA: TGTGCCAGTAGGCACCCAGGGGGCGACTACACTGAAGCTTTCTTT. The encoded protein is CASRHPGGDYTEAFF.

This chain joins TRBV9 and TRBJ2-3; no firm D call. This CDR3 has 14 amino acids. The V end lost 6 bases, the J end lost 4 bases, and 15 bases lay between the germline ends. The germline CDR1 and CDR2 sequences are SGDLS and YYNGEE. This chain's CDR3 is CASNEGIVSDTQYF. The CDR3 DNA reads TGTGCCAGCAATGAAGGGATTGTTTCAGATACGCAGTATTTT.

In its sample, this clone was seen once. The rearrangement links TRBV5-1 to TRBJ2-6; possibly TRBD2 for D (6 bases). V dropped 4 bases and J dropped 1 base, with 12 bases sitting between them. The CDR3 runs 16 residues. The V gene's germline CDR1 is SGHRS and CDR2 YFSETQ. The CDR3 DNA sequence: TGCGCCAGCAGCCCCCGGGAGCAATCTGGGGCCAACGTCCTGACTTTC. It codes for CASSPREQSGANVLTF.

This sequence joins TRBV11-1 and TRBJ2-7, with 12 bases lining up with TRBD2. V lost 5 bases and J lost 6; bases outside the gene matches: 8. Germline loops: CDR1 SGHAT, CDR2 FQDESV (reference sequence). The CDR3 covers 15 residues. Written as DNA, the CDR3 is TGTGCCAGCAGCGCGACTAGCGGGAGTTTTGGCGAGCAGTACTTC. This encodes CASSATSGSFGEQYF.

With regard to this clone: The junction and the germline gene differ at one end; a read error may be behind it. The chain couples TRBV18 to TRBJ1-1, with a weak D call TRBD1 (6 bases). CDR1 is KGHSH, CDR2 LQKENI, per germline. CDR3 size: 14 residues. The CDR3 region is CASSPQGTVTEAFF. CDR3 nucleotides: TGTGCCAGCTCTCCACAGGGTACCGTCACTGAAGCTTTCTTT.

This clone has only one observation. This specimen includes other DNA sequences encoding the same CDR3. The V gene is TRBV28, the J gene TRBJ1-5; D call uncertain. The V gene lost 3 bases and the J gene lost 7 bases, with 4 bases spanning the gap. The CDR3 is 11 amino acids. Germline-derived CDR1 and CDR2 are MDHEN and SYDVKM. In DNA, the CDR3 is TGTGCCAGCAGTTTGGGGCAGCCCCAGCATTTT. It specifies CASSLGQPQHF.